A single sample is the source of the 21 T cell receptor beta chains below, sequenced in a study of shared clonotypes between healthy human individuals. Sequenced by immunoSEQ multiplex PCR; TCRdb stores in-frame clones only, minus some. The data contain about 2 million clones, roughly 94% of them seen just once; the ten biggest clones take up roughly 0.13%. The sample consisted of naive CD4+ T cells sorted from blood. Subset: CD45RA+ positively selected. The receptors were sampled from a man between 18 and 29 years old in good health.

Note on this clone: The sample holds other DNA sequences that translate to the same CDR3. The CDR3 region has the DNA TGCGCCAGCAGCTTGGAAAGCAGCAATCAGCCCCAGCATTTT. Residues: CASSLESSNQPQHF. The gene calls are TRBV5-1 and TRBJ1-5; D remains unclear. CDR3 length: 14 residues. CDR1 and CDR2 (germline): SGHRS, YFSETQ. V was pared by 0 bases and J by 1 base, with 5 bases between.

The chain has TRBV18 and TRBJ2-7; maybe TRBD1 (6 bases). Between the trimmed V and J ends, which lost 0 bases and 4 bases, there was a span of 10 bases. Germline loops: CDR1 KGHSH, CDR2 LQKENI. The CDR3 has 14 amino acids. CDR3 nucleotide sequence: TGTGCCAGCTCACCACCCACAGGGTTATACGAGCAGTACTTC. Its translation: CASSPPTGLYEQYF.

To note about this clone: In the same sample, other DNA sequences code for this CDR3. The rearrangement uses TRBV18 and TRBJ2-3, with no clear D. V was shortened by 2 bases and J by 1 base, with 4 bases between the two germline ends. Germline CDR1 and CDR2: KGHSH and LQKENI. The CDR3 length is 13 residues. The CDR3: CASSPSGTDTQYF. The CDR3 DNA sequence: TGTGCCAGCTCACCATCGGGCACAGATACGCAGTATTTT.

V usage is TRBV7-6 and J usage is TRBJ2-7; 10 bases agree with TRBD2. V lost 5 bases, J lost 3 bases, and 13 bases stayed unmatched. Looked up from germline, CDR1 is SGHVS and CDR2 is FNYEAQ. There are 17 residues in the CDR3. The CDR3 reads CASSLGTSDNIFYEQYF. The CDR3 coding sequence is TGTGCCAGCAGCCTCGGGACTAGCGACAATATTTTCTACGAGCAGTACTTC. The full variable domain, rest sourced from reference TRBV7-6 and TRBJ2-7, is GAGVSQSPRYKVTKRGQDVALRCDPISGHVSLYWYRQALGQGPEFLTYFNYEAQQDKSGLPNDRFSAERPEGSISTLTIQRTEQRDSAMYRCASSLGTSDNIFYEQYFGPGTRLTVT.

The J gene is TRBJ1-6, the V gene TRBV30; no firm D call. Deletions cut 2 bases from V and 0 bases from J, with 14 bases between. This CDR3 has 17 residues. Germline V CDR1 and CDR2: GTSNPN, SVGIG (reference sequence). CDR3 residues: CAWSMEQFSSYNSPLHF. The CDR3 coding sequence is TGTGCCTGGAGTATGGAACAGTTCAGCTCCTATAATTCACCCCTCCACTTT.

The rearrangement uses TRBV5-1 and TRBJ1-1; no clear D. The CDR3 totals 15 residues. V lost 4 bases to trimming and J lost 3 bases, with 16 bases between them. The germline CDR1 and CDR2 sequences are SGHRS and YFSETQ. CDR3 residues: CASSDAEVMDTEAFF. Written as DNA, the CDR3 is TGCGCCAGCAGCGACGCCGAGGTGATGGACACTGAAGCTTTCTTT.

This chain connects TRBV20-1 to TRBJ1-2; D gene unclear. Germline V CDR1 and CDR2: DFQATT, SNEGSKA (reference sequence). V was shortened by 6 bases and J by 4 bases, with 9 bases between the two germline ends. There are 11 residues in the CDR3. This CDR3 reads CSAVLGYGYTF. As DNA, the CDR3 is TGCAGTGCGGTTTTGGGCTATGGCTACACCTTC.

Notes on this clone: The same CDR3 arises from other DNA sequences in this sample as well. V usage is TRBV5-6 and J usage is TRBJ1-4; tentative D call: TRBD1 (5 bases). In germline, CDR1 is SGHDT, CDR2 YYEEEE. The CDR3 length is 13 residues. Deletions cut 1 base from V and 8 bases from J, with 9 bases between. The CDR3 is CASSLRRQEKLFF. DNA for the CDR3: TGTGCCAGCAGCTTGCGCCGACAGGAAAAACTGTTTTTT.

V and J are TRBV28 and TRBJ2-2; D ambiguous. Germline CDR1 and CDR2: MDHEN and SYDVKM. V was trimmed by 5 bases and J by 4 bases, leaving 8 bases between them. The CDR3 has 13 residues. CDR3 in amino acids: CASSPTFTGELFF. The CDR3 DNA reads as TGTGCCAGCAGTCCCACCTTCACCGGGGAGCTGTTTTTT.

The rearrangement links TRBV27 to TRBJ1-2; 12 bases fit TRBD1. The V and J ends lost 2 bases and 8 bases, in that order; junction bases with no gene match: 6. The CDR3 has 15 residues. Per the germline V gene, CDR1 is MNHEY and CDR2 is SMNVEV (reference sequence). DNA of the CDR3: TGTGCCAGCAGTTTACTCGGGACAGGGGGCGGCGGCTACACCTTC. Its protein product is CASSLLGTGGGGYTF.

V and J are TRBV27 and TRBJ2-7; 8 bases are shared with TRBD1. V was clipped by 7 bases and J by 6 bases; unmatched bases: 2. The germline CDR1 and CDR2 sequences are MNHEY and SMNVEV (reference sequence). The CDR3 contains 11 residues. The CDR3 loop reads CASNRGAEQYF. CDR3 nucleotide sequence: TGTGCCAGCAACAGGGGGGCCGAGCAGTACTTC.

This chain links TRBV29-1 with TRBJ1-1; D may be TRBD1 (6 bases). The CDR3 contains 15 residues. Germline V gene data show CDR1 as SQVTM and CDR2 as ANQGSEA. The V end lost 4 bases, the J end lost 3 bases, and 18 bases lay between the germline ends. For the CDR3, the DNA is TGCAGCGTTGCGGGTAACTATGGGGGGCACACTGAAGCTTTCTTT. Translation gives CSVAGNYGGHTEAFF.

The chain joins TRBV7-6 to TRBJ2-5; 15 positions match TRBD2. The germline gives CDR1 SGHVS, CDR2 FNYEAQ. The CDR3 has 22 amino acids. V lost 4 bases to trimming and J lost 4 bases; unmatched junction nucleotides: 22. As DNA, the CDR3 is TGTGCCAGCAGCTCCGACAGACAGCGGACTAGCGGGAGGGCCTTGAAAAGAGAGACCCAGTACTTC. Residues: CASSSDRQRTSGRALKRETQYF.

The gene calls are TRBV7-2 and TRBJ2-2; D unresolved. The V gene's germline CDR1 is SGHTA and CDR2 FQGNSA. This CDR3 is built from 17 residues. V lost 0 bases, J lost 0 bases, and 11 bases lay in between. CDR3: CASSLASFQSNTGELFF. For the CDR3, the DNA is TGTGCCAGCAGCTTAGCGTCCTTCCAGTCGAACACCGGGGAGCTGTTTTTT.

V usage is TRBV30 and J usage is TRBJ2-3; 10 positions agree with TRBD1. The CDR3 has 16 amino acids. Germline loops: CDR1 GTSNPN, CDR2 SVGIG (reference sequence). The V gene end was trimmed by 3 bases and the J gene end by 3 bases; junction bases not matched to a gene: 9. The CDR3 nucleotides read TGTGCCTGGAGGGCTTGGGACAGGGGTGGGACAGATACGCAGTATTTT. Its protein is CAWRAWDRGGTDTQYF.

The J gene is TRBJ2-7, the V gene TRBV6-5; no firm D call. Germline V gene lookup returns CDR1 MNHEY and CDR2 SVGAGI. The germline V and J ends were trimmed by 3 bases and 4 bases, with 10 bases remaining between them. This CDR3 comprises 13 residues. CDR3 sequence: CASSYKYPYEQYF. The CDR3 DNA reads TGTGCCAGCAGTTATAAGTACCCTTACGAGCAGTACTTC.

Points on this clone: Other DNA sequences in the sample encode the same CDR3. The chain uses TRBV5-4 and TRBJ2-7, with 7 positions matching TRBD2. Germline V gene sequence: CDR1 SGHNT, CDR2 YYREEE (reference sequence). J lost 4 bases, V lost 4 bases, and 8 bases had no gene match. The length of the CDR3 is 14 residues. The CDR3 DNA follows: TGTGCCAGCAGCCTAGCGCGGGGGTCATACGAGCAGTACTTC. It encodes CASSLARGSYEQYF.

On this clone itself: Other DNA variants within this sample encode the same CDR3. V and J are TRBV9 and TRBJ1-1; 7 bases agree with TRBD1. The CDR3 spans 14 residues. Germline-derived CDR1 and CDR2 are SGDLS and YYNGEE. V lost 2 bases to trimming and J lost 1 base; unmatched junction nucleotides: 2. The CDR3 here is CASSVGTANTEAFF. The CDR3 DNA is TGTGCCAGCAGCGTTGGGACAGCGAACACTGAAGCTTTCTTT.

The CDR3 DNA reads TGTGCCAGCAGCCCTCTTTCAGGACTAGCCAAAAACATTCAGTACTTC. Protein: CASSPLSGLAKNIQYF. V and J are TRBV7-6 and TRBJ2-4; D possibly corresponds to TRBD2 (5 bases). The V end lost 5 bases, the J end lost 0 bases, and 14 bases lay between the germline ends. CDR1 and CDR2 from the germline V gene are SGHVS and FNYEAQ. This CDR3 region has 16 residues.

The chain joins TRBV5-1 to TRBJ2-1, with 7 nucleotides matching TRBD2. Germline V lookup: CDR1 SGHRS, CDR2 YFSETQ. J was trimmed by 0 bases and V by 0 bases; bases with no gene match: 6. The CDR3 extends over 17 amino acids. For the CDR3, the DNA is TGCGCCAGCAGCTTGGCCGGAGGCGGGAGCTCCTACAATGAGCAGTTCTTC. This encodes CASSLAGGGSSYNEQFF. Full variable domain (remainder filled in from reference TRBV5-1 and TRBJ2-1): KAGVTQTPRYLIKTRGQQVTLSCSPISGHRSVSWYQQTPGQGLQFLFEYFSETQRNKGNFPGRFSGRQFSNSRSEMNVSTLELGDSALYLCASSLAGGGSSYNEQFFGPGTRLTVL.

V usage is TRBV10-1 and J usage is TRBJ2-3; TRBD1 aligns across 9 bases. Per germline, CDR1 WNHNN and CDR2 SYGVQD (reference sequence). CDR3 size: 15 residues. Trimming cost V 3 bases and J 2 bases; bases outside gene matches: 3. CDR3 amino acids: CASSERTGVTDTQYF. The CDR3 DNA is TGCGCCAGCAGTGAACGGACAGGGGTCACAGATACGCAGTATTTT.